This TCR beta chain was observed in a study of blood T cell repertoires in COVID-19. Study as a whole: The United States, Italy and Spain supplied acute and convalescent COVID-19 samples. Sample material is recorded as cDNA or gDNA derived from T cells, B-cell-depleted T cells, or PBMCs.

CDR3 length equals 15 residues. Trimming took 4 bases from V and 6 from J; bases not matched to a gene: 12. Germline V gene data show CDR1 as SGHKS and CDR2 as YYEKEE (reference sequence). Methods used by the authors: Amplification of reference gene primers provided the estimated nucleated cell counts. The table came from immunoSEQ multiplex PCR; TCRdb's copy has only in-frame clones and leaves some out. The V and J calls and clone size are taken from that table; D and trimming were inferred from the DNA. The table has some 200,000 clones, less than 85% seen once. The genes are TRBV5-5 and TRBJ2-7; 8 nucleotides match TRBD1. Sequencing was done on a sample of peripheral blood. This sequence originates from a woman aged 70 to 79 with acute or convalescent COVID-19. CDR3 loop: CASSAQLDRVREQYV. For the CDR3, the DNA is TGTGCCAGCAGCGCTCAACTGGACAGGGTTCGCGAGCAGTACGTC.